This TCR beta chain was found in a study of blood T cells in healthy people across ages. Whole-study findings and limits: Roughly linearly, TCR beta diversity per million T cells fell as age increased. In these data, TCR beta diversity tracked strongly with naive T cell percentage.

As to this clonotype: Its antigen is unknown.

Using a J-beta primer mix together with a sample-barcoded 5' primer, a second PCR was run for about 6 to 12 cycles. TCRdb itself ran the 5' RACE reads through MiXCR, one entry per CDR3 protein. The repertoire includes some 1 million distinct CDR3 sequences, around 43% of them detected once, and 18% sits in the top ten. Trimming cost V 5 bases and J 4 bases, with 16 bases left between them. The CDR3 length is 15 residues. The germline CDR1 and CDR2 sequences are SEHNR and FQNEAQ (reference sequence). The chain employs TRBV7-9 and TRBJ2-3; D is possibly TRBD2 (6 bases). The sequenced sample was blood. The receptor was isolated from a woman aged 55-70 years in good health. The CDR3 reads CASSSKLADSDTQYF. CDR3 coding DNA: TGTGCCAGCAGCAGCAAACTAGCAGATTCAGATACGCAGTATTTT.